Following are 30 T cell receptor beta chains from one sample sequenced in a study of cytomegalovirus exposure and HLA in healthy donors. PCR employed 60 Vbeta and 13 Jbeta primers. Clones were sequenced by immunoSEQ multiplex PCR, and TCRdb holds only the in-frame ones, with some missing. The table shows approximately 150,000 clones, with just over 75% occurring only once. Sequenced: PBMCs. The receptors originated from a woman in her 30s in good health and CMV-seropositive.

This clone was seen more than once but under ten times. The chain combines TRBV5-8 with TRBJ1-5; tentative D call: TRBD1 (5 bases). Germline V gene data show CDR1 as SGHTS and CDR2 as YDEGEE. Between the trimmed V and J ends, which lost 1 base and 0 bases, there was a span of 8 bases. This CDR3 region has 15 residues. The CDR3 is CASSLQGYSNQPQHF. The CDR3 DNA reads TGTGCCAGCAGCTTGCAGGGATATAGCAATCAGCCCCAGCATTTT.

The rearrangement joins TRBV9 to TRBJ2-1, with 12 bases lining up with TRBD2. The V gene end was trimmed by 7 bases and the J gene end by 5 bases; junction bases not matched to a gene: 13. Germline CDR1 reads SGDLS; CDR2 reads YYNGEE. This CDR3 contains 17 residues. In DNA form, the CDR3 reads TGTGCCAGCCGAGGGCTAGCGGGAGGGCCAGGCGACAATGAGCAGTTCTTC. Amino acids: CASRGLAGGPGDNEQFF.

The V and J genes are TRBV4-3 and TRBJ1-4; no clear D gene. CDR3 size: 17 residues. CDR1 and CDR2 (germline): LGHNA, YSLEER. Between the trimmed V and J ends, which lost 1 base and 4 bases, there was a span of 16 bases. In DNA, the CDR3 is TGCGCCAGCAGCCAAGGCGGGGTCTCGGATAATAATGAAAAACTGTTTTTT. Translating gives CASSQGGVSDNNEKLFF.

This clone has more than one count but fewer than ten. The chain carries TRBV10-1 and TRBJ2-7; D not certain. The CDR3 extends over 16 amino acids. In germline, CDR1 is WNHNN, CDR2 SYGVQD (reference sequence). The V and J ends lost 2 bases and 1 base respectively, with 15 bases between them. The CDR3 region has the DNA TGCGCCAGCAGTGAGACGGTAGCCCCTTATTCCTACGAGCAGTACTTC. The encoded protein is CASSETVAPYSYEQYF.

The chain uses TRBV28 and TRBJ2-7, with a possible D match to TRBD2 (5 bases). CDR1 and CDR2 (germline): MDHEN, SYDVKM. The CDR3 totals 14 residues. Trimming removed 6 bases from V and 1 base from J, with 13 bases in between. CDR3 in DNA: TGTGCCAGCAGGACGCCCCGGGATTCCTACGAGCAGTACTTC. Its translation is CASRTPRDSYEQYF.

This sequence joins TRBV30 and TRBJ1-1; 8 bases match TRBD1. Germline CDR1 is GTSNPN and CDR2 is SVGIG (reference sequence). V lost 1 base to trimming and J lost 5 bases; unmatched junction nucleotides: 3. The CDR3 totals 13 residues. The CDR3 DNA reads as TGTGCCTGGAGTGATCAGGGGGCGACTGAAGCTTTCTTT. Translation gives CAWSDQGATEAFF.

This chain uses TRBV4-1 with TRBJ2-7; 12 bases agree with TRBD2. Trimming cost V 2 bases and J 2 bases; bases outside gene matches: 7. The germline V gene encodes CDR1 MGHRA and CDR2 YSYEKL. This CDR3 spans 17 amino acids. Here the CDR3 reads CASSQPTSGRNPYEQYF. The CDR3 DNA sequence: TGCGCCAGCAGCCAACCCACTAGCGGGAGGAACCCCTACGAGCAGTACTTC.

The table lists this clone with a few counts. V is TRBV2 and J is TRBJ1-4; the match to TRBD1 covers 11 bases. Germline V lookup: CDR1 SNHLY, CDR2 FYNNEI. V was pared by 6 bases and J by 2 bases, with 2 bases of the junction left unmatched. This CDR3 is 15 amino acids long. The CDR3 DNA reads as TGTGCCAGCAGGGACAGGGGGCACACTAATGAAAAACTGTTTTTT. It translates to CASRDRGHTNEKLFF.

The chain is built from TRBV28 and TRBJ1-2; D remains ambiguous. The CDR3 totals 12 residues. Trimming removed 5 bases from V and 9 bases from J, with 13 bases in between. The germline V gene has CDR1 MDHEN and CDR2 SYDVKM. The CDR3 bases are TGTGCCAGCAGTATTCAATTAGTGAGCTACACCTTC. Its translation: CASSIQLVSYTF.

V usage is TRBV10-1 and J usage is TRBJ2-7; D unresolved. V was clipped by 3 bases and J by 3 bases, with 6 bases between them. The CDR3 runs 12 residues. Germline assignment: CDR1 WNHNN and CDR2 SYGVQD (reference sequence). The CDR3 coding sequence is TGCGCCAGCAGTGATGGAGTCTACGAGCAGTACTTC. This gives the protein CASSDGVYEQYF.

The sample holds one count of this clone. V gene TRBV7-9 combines with J gene TRBJ2-3, with D uncertain. Between the trimmed V and J ends, which lost 5 bases and 2 bases, there was a span of 2 bases. The CDR3 extends over 11 amino acids. Germline V lookup: CDR1 SEHNR, CDR2 FQNEAQ (reference sequence). The CDR3 here is CASSLTDTQYF. CDR3 nucleotides: TGTGCCAGCAGCCTCACAGATACGCAGTATTTT.

CDR3 in DNA: TGTGCCAGCAGCTTGTCTATCGGGACAGGGATATACGAGCAGTACTTC. It specifies CASSLSIGTGIYEQYF. V usage is TRBV27 and J usage is TRBJ2-7; 9 nucleotides agree with TRBD1. The V segment lost 6 bases and the J segment 4 bases; nucleotides outside the gene matches: 13. The CDR3 loop spans 16 amino acids. From germline, CDR1 is MNHEY and CDR2 SMNVEV (reference sequence).

This chain joins TRBV11-2 and TRBJ1-1, with 12 positions matching TRBD1. Per the germline V gene, CDR1 is SGHAT and CDR2 is FQNNGV. With V trimmed by 5 bases and J by 11 bases, 18 bases remained unmatched. The length of the CDR3 is 17 residues. CDR3 nucleotide sequence: TGTGCCAGCAGCCGCCGGGACAGGGGGCCTACTCCTAACTTCGCTTTCTTT. Residues: CASSRRDRGPTPNFAFF.

The gene calls are TRBV7-2 and TRBJ1-5; tentatively, D is TRBD1 (5 bases). Germline V gives CDR1 SGHTA, CDR2 FQGNSA. With 0 bases removed from V and 7 bases from J, the gap between germline ends came to 10 bases. The CDR3 contains 14 residues. CDR3 region: CASSLAGWGQPQHF. DNA of the CDR3: TGTGCCAGCAGCTTAGCGGGCTGGGGCCAGCCCCAGCATTTT.

The J gene is TRBJ2-1, the V gene TRBV4-1, with 8 bases aligning to TRBD2. The germline V gene has CDR1 MGHRA and CDR2 YSYEKL. The trim removed 4 bases at V and 4 bases at J, leaving 9 bases unmatched. The CDR3 is 16 amino acids. CDR3 nucleotides: TGCGCCAGCAGCCTTCTCACTAGCGGCGTTTACAATGAGCAGTTCTTC. It yields the protein CASSLLTSGVYNEQFF.

The chain couples TRBV4-1 to TRBJ2-7; 7 positions agree with TRBD2. Germline V gene sequence: CDR1 MGHRA, CDR2 YSYEKL. The CDR3 consists of 17 residues. The V and J ends lost 0 bases and 3 bases, in that order; junction bases with no gene match: 11. In nucleotides, the CDR3 is TGCGCCAGCAGCCAAGAGGTCGTCGGGGCGGGGGACTACGAGCAGTACTTC. As protein: CASSQEVVGAGDYEQYF.

In its sample, this clone was seen once. The chain combines TRBV5-8 with TRBJ1-5, with 9 bases that match TRBD1. Trimming took 2 bases from V and 6 from J; bases not matched to a gene: 6. The CDR3 length is 15 residues. Germline assignment: CDR1 SGHTS and CDR2 YDEGEE. This CDR3 reads CASSFRDREGQPQHF. Written as DNA, the CDR3 is TGTGCCAGCAGCTTCCGGGACAGGGAGGGTCAGCCCCAGCATTTT.

This chain links TRBV30 with TRBJ1-1, with a weak D call TRBD1 (6 bases). The CDR3 covers 13 residues. Per germline, CDR1 GTSNPN and CDR2 SVGIG (reference sequence). Trimming pared 3 bases from V and 0 bases from J, leaving 8 bases between. The CDR3 sequence: CAWSTGMNTEAFF. The CDR3 nucleotides are TGTGCCTGGAGCACAGGGATGAACACTGAAGCTTTCTTT.

The chain recombines TRBV4-2 with TRBJ2-5; no firm D call. The V end was cut by 0 bases, the J end by 5 bases, with 10 bases between. The CDR3 length is 14 residues. Germline values: CDR1 LGHNA, CDR2 YNFKEQ. CDR3 region: CASSQDENRETQYF. The CDR3 DNA is TGTGCCAGCAGCCAAGATGAAAATCGGGAGACCCAGTACTTC.

The chain employs TRBV27 and TRBJ1-4; D remains unclear. With 5 bases removed from V and 7 bases from J, the gap between germline ends came to 20 bases. The CDR3 totals 16 residues. From germline, CDR1 is MNHEY and CDR2 SMNVEV (reference sequence). The CDR3 is CASSPRQAGLAEKLFF. DNA of the CDR3: TGTGCCAGCAGTCCCCGCCAAGCTGGGCTTGCTGAAAAACTGTTTTTT. The full variable domain, completed using reference TRBV27 and TRBJ1-4, is EAQVTQNPRYLITVTGKKLTVTCSQNMNHEYMSWYRQDPGLGLRQIYYSMNVEVTDKGDVPEGYKVSRKEKRNFPLILESPSPNQTSLYFCASSPRQAGLAEKLFFGSGTQLSVL.

This clone was seen only a few times. The chain couples TRBV27 to TRBJ1-5; 7 bases are shared with TRBD1. V was pared by 2 bases and J by 11 bases, with 6 bases of the junction left unmatched. Germline V gene sequence: CDR1 MNHEY, CDR2 SMNVEV (reference sequence). The CDR3 is 13 amino acids. The CDR3 DNA follows: TGTGCCAGCAGTTTACGCGGGCAGGGGGCCCAGCATTTT. It encodes CASSLRGQGAQHF.

This clone was seen more than once but under ten times. The chain carries TRBV4-1 and TRBJ1-5; D is unclear. Per the germline V gene, CDR1 is MGHRA and CDR2 is YSYEKL. The CDR3 is 15 residues long. Deletions cut 1 base from V and 0 bases from J, with 7 bases between. The CDR3 nucleotides read TGCGCCAGCAGCCAAGGCAGGAATAGCAATCAGCCCCAGCATTTT. As protein: CASSQGRNSNQPQHF.

The gene calls are TRBV7-2 and TRBJ2-5, with TRBD2 as a possible D gene (8 bases). Trimming cost V 1 base and J 5 bases, with 14 bases left between them. CDR1 SGHTA and CDR2 FQGNSA come from the germline V gene. CDR3 length: 15 amino acids. For the CDR3, the DNA is TGTGCCAGCAGCTTAGGAGGGGGCGGGGGGGAGACCCAGTACTTC. Translated, it gives CASSLGGGGGETQYF.

In its sample, this clone was seen once. J is TRBJ1-2 and V is TRBV9; no clear D gene. The CDR3 has 15 amino acids. Germline CDR1 SGDLS, CDR2 YYNGEE. Trimming removed 4 bases from V and 0 bases from J, with 13 bases in between. As DNA, the CDR3 is TGTGCCAGCAGCCCCCTTTCGGGGACTAACTATGGCTACACCTTC. It encodes CASSPLSGTNYGYTF.

The rearrangement links TRBV11-3 to TRBJ2-2, with 7 bases matching TRBD1. The V gene's germline CDR1 is SGHNT and CDR2 YENEEA. V was clipped by 4 bases and J by 4 bases; unmatched bases: 9. The CDR3 loop spans 16 amino acids. The CDR3 sequence is CASSSSHRGGTGELFF. In DNA form, the CDR3 reads TGTGCCAGCAGCTCGTCCCACAGGGGCGGCACCGGGGAGCTGTTTTTT.

The CDR3 is CASNSDRPEQFF. In DNA, the CDR3 is TGTGCCAGCAACTCCGACAGACCTGAGCAGTTCTTC. The chain recombines TRBV2 with TRBJ2-1; the D gene is possibly TRBD1 (5 bases). V lost 7 bases and J lost 9, with 13 bases in between. From germline, CDR1 is SNHLY and CDR2 FYNNEI. CDR3 length: 12 residues. The variable domain in full, completed from reference TRBV2 and TRBJ2-1, reads EPEVTQTPSHQVTQMGQEVILRCVPISNHLYFYWYRQILGQKVEFLVSFYNNEISEKSEIFDDQFSVERPDGSNFTLKIRSTKLEDSAMYFCASNSDRPEQFFGPGTRLTVL.

This clone has a handful of counts. This chain links TRBV9 with TRBJ1-5; TRBD1 might be the D (5 bases). V shed 3 bases and J shed 4 bases, with 14 bases lying between them. Germline V gives CDR1 SGDLS, CDR2 YYNGEE. The CDR3 runs 15 residues. The CDR3, as DNA: TGTGCCAGCAGCGCCTCGGGGGTAGGGAATCAGCCCCAGCATTTT. It specifies CASSASGVGNQPQHF.

The table lists this clone with a count of one. This chain links TRBV5-4 with TRBJ2-5; a possible D gene is TRBD1 (6 bases). The V end was cut by 5 bases, the J end by 2 bases, with 16 bases between. This CDR3 region has 15 residues. CDR1 and CDR2 (germline): SGHNT, YYREEE (reference sequence). The CDR3 DNA sequence: TGTGCCAGCAGTCAGAAGAGGGACACACAAGAGACCCAGTACTTC. Translating gives CASSQKRDTQETQYF.

This clone was detected once. This chain connects TRBV12-2 to TRBJ2-2; TRBD2 reflects the table's D call only, with no check against the DNA. TRBV12-2 is tagged as a pseudogene. This CDR3 has 17 residues. CDR3 sequence reads: CASRLESGELYTGELFF. Written as DNA, the CDR3 is TGTGCAAGTCGCTTAGAATCCGGGGAGCTCTACACCGGGGAGCTGTTTTTT.

This clone was detected only a few times. The chain uses TRBV27 and TRBJ2-7, with TRBD2 identical over 7 bases. CDR3 length: 15 residues. V was pared by 6 bases and J by 2 bases, with 10 bases of the junction left unmatched. Germline V gene data show CDR1 as MNHEY and CDR2 as SMNVEV (reference sequence). CDR3 nucleotides: TGTGCCAGCAGGGGAAGCGGGACGATCCCCTACGAGCAGTACTTC. Encoded protein: CASRGSGTIPYEQYF.